This T cell receptor (beta chain) was sequenced for a study of T-cell reconstitution after alpha-beta-depleted transplantation in children. This clonotype showed up just a few times. Germline values: CDR1 MNHNS, CDR2 SASEGT. V lost 1 base to trimming and J lost 2 bases, with 6 bases between them. The CDR3 has 13 residues. The authors prepared the TCRbeta library with unique molecular identifiers. TCRdb recomputed calls from the PCR reads with MiXCR, one row per CDR3 protein. The sample lists 200,000 to 250,000 distinct CDR3 sequences, around 12% occurring once. This chain joins TRBV6-1 and TRBJ2-7, with D possibly being TRBD1 (5 bases). The sample here was PBMCs from the stem cell graft donor, taken from the stem cell graft. The TCR was taken from a human donor who donated a stem cell graft to a child with acute lymphoblastic leukemia. CDR3 in DNA: TGTGCCAGCAGTGAAGGCAGGGCCTACGAGCAGTACTTC. It is translated as CASSEGRAYEQYF.